This T cell receptor beta chain was recovered during a study of cytomegalovirus exposure and HLA in healthy donors. Study-wide results and caveats: A missense DCLRE1C variant was associated with V- and J-gene trimming of TCR beta chains in a later analysis, and an independent cohort replicated the association. The study labeled approximately 150 TCR beta chains cytomegalovirus-associated. Most observed TCR sequences were rare, whereas some public TCRs were detected in many donors.

Donors were ostensibly healthy at sampling, although undocumented immune exposures were probable. Of note for this clone: Its antigen remains unknown. Germline is not matched at one junction end, which may reflect a read error.

Vbeta (60) and Jbeta (13) primers were used in the PCR. TCRdb's table, derived via immunoSEQ multiplex PCR, lists solely in-frame clones and lacks some. The repertoire includes 100,000 or so clones, roughly 70% of them detected once, and 10% sits in the top ten. The length of the CDR3 is 14 residues. The germline V gene encodes CDR1 MGHRA and CDR2 YSYEKL. V is TRBV4-1 and J is TRBJ1-6; possible D gene TRBD1, 6 bases. This sequence originates from a man aged 45 to 65 in good health and CMV-seronegative. Sequenced material: PBMCs. The CDR3 loop reads CASSQGAGNLPLHF. CDR3 nucleotides: TGCGCCAGCAGCCAGGGGGCCGGTAATTTACCCCTCCACTTT.